This T cell receptor (beta chain) stems from a study of blood T cell repertoires in COVID-19. Overall study context: From T cells, B-cell-depleted T cells, or PBMCs came the material, which was cDNA or gDNA.

The J segment lost 4 bases and the V segment lost 0 bases, leaving 11 bases of the junction unmatched. This CDR3 has 17 amino acids. CDR1 and CDR2 from the germline V gene are LGHNA and YNFKEQ. Original analysis: Reference gene primer amplification in the assay estimated nucleated cell counts. Clones were read by immunoSEQ multiplex PCR, and TCRdb kept only the in-frame ones, dropping some. That table supplies the V and J calls and clone size; D and trimming were determined from the DNA. The data show about 210,000 clones, just under 90% seen once. Adults between roughly 18 and 89 years of age took part from under 30 US areas.

The source of this sequence is a young man who had recovered from COVID-19. This chain links TRBV4-2 with TRBJ2-7; 8 nucleotides match TRBD2. Specimen: PBMCs or T cells enriched from blood (not recorded which). The CDR3 sequence is CASSQDREAGAIYEQYF. CDR3 nucleotide sequence: TGTGCCAGCAGCCAAGATCGGGAAGCGGGGGCGATTTACGAGCAGTACTTC.